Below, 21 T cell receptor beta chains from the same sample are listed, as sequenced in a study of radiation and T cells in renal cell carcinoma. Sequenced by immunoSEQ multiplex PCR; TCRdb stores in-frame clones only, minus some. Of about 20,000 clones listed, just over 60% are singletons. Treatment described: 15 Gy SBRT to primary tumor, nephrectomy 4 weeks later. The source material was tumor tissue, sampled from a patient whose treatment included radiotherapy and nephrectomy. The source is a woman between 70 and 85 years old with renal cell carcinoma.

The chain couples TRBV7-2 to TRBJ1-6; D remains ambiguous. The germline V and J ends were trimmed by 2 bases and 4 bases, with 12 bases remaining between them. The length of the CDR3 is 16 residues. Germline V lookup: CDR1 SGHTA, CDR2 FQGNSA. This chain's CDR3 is CASSLTTVLYNSPLHF. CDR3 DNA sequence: TGTGCCAGCAGCTTAACAACTGTTCTATATAATTCACCCCTCCACTTT.

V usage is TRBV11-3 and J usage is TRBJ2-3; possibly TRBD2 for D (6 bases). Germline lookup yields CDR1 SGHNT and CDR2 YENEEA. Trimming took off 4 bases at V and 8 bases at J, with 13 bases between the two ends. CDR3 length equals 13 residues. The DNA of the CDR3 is TGTGCCAGCAGCTCCCATGGGGGAGGTACGCAGTATTTT. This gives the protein CASSSHGGGTQYF.

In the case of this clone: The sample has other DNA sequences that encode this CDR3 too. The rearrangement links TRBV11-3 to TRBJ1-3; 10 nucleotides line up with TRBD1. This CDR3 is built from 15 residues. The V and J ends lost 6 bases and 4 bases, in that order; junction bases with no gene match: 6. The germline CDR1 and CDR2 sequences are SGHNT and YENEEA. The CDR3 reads CASSPGQGPGNTIYF. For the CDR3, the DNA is TGTGCCAGCAGTCCGGGACAGGGGCCCGGAAACACCATATATTTT.

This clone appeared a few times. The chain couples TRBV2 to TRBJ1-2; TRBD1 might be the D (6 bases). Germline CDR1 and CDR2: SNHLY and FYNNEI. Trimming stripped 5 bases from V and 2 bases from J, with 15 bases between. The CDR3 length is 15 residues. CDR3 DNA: TGTGCCAGCAGTCCTTCCGGGACAACAAACTATGGCTACACCTTC. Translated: CASSPSGTTNYGYTF.

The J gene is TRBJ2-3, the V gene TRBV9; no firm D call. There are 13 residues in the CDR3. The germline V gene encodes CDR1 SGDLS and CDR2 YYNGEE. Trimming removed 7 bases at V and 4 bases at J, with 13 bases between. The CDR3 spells CASGRSMADTQYF. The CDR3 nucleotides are TGTGCCAGCGGACGGTCCATGGCAGATACGCAGTATTTT.

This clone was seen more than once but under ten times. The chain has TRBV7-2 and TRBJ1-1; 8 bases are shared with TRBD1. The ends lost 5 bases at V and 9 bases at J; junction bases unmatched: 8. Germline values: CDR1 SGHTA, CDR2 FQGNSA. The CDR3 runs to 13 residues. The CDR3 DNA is TGTGCCAGCAGCCAAGTAACAGGGGGGAAAGCTTTCTTT. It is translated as CASSQVTGGKAFF.

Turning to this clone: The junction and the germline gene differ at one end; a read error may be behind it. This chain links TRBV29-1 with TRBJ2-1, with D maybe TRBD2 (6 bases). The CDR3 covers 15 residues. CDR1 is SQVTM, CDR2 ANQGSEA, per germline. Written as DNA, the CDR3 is TGCAGCGCCAACCCTCGGGGGATCCTCTACAATAAGCAGTTCTTC. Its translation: CSANPRGILYNKQFF.

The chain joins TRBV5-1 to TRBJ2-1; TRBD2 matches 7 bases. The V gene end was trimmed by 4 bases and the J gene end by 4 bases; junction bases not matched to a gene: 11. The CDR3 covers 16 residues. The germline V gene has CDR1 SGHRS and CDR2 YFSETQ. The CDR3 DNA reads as TGCGCCAGCAGCGCCCAGGGCGGGGGTCAATACAATGAGCAGTTCTTC. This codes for CASSAQGGGQYNEQFF.

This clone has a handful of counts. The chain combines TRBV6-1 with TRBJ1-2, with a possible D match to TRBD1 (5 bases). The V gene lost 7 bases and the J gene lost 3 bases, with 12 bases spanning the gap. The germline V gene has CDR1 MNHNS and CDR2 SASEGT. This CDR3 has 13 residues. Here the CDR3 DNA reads TGTGCCAGCAAGGCCTGGGGGGACTATGGCTACACCTTC. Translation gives CASKAWGDYGYTF.

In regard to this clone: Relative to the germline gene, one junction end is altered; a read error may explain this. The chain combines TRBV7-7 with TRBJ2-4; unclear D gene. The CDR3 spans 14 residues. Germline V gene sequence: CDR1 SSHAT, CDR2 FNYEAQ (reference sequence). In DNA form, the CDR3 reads TGTGCTAGCAGCACAACAGAAGCCAAAAACATTCAGTACTTC. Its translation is CASSTTEAKNIQYF.

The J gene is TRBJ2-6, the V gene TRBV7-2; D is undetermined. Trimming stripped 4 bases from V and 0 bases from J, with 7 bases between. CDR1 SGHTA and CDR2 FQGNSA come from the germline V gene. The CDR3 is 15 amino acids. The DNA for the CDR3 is TGTGCCAGCAGCTCCCCCCGCTCTGGGGCCAACGTCCTGACTTTC. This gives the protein CASSSPRSGANVLTF.

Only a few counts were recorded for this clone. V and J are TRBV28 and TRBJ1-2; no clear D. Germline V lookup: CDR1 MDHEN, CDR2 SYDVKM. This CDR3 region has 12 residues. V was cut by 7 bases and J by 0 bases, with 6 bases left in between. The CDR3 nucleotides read TGTGCCAGCACGGCCACTAACTATGGCTACACCTTC. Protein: CASTATNYGYTF.

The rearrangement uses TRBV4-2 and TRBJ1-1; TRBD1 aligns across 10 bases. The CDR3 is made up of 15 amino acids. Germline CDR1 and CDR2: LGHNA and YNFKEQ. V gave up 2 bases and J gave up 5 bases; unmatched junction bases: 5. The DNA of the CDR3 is TGTGCCAGCAGCCAACCTAGGACAGGGGGGACTGAAGCTTTCTTT. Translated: CASSQPRTGGTEAFF.

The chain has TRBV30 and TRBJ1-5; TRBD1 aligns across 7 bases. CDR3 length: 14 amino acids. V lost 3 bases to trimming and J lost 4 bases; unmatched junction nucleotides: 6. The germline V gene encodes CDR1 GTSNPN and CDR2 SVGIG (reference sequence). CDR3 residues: CAWRGGQHNQPQHF. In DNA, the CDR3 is TGTGCCTGGAGGGGGGGACAGCATAATCAGCCCCAGCATTTT.

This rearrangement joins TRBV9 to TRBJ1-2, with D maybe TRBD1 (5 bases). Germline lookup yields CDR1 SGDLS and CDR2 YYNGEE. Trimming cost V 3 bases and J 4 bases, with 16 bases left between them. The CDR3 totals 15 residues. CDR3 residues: CASSEAQGVSYGYTF. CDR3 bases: TGTGCCAGCAGCGAAGCCCAGGGAGTAAGCTATGGCTACACCTTC.

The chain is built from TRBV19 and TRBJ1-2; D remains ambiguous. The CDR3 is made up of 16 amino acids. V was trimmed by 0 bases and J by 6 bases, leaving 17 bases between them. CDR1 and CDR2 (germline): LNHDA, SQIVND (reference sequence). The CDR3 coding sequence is TGTGCCAGTAGTATAGATTCAAGAAGGCCCGGCAATGGCTACACCTTC. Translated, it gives CASSIDSRRPGNGYTF.

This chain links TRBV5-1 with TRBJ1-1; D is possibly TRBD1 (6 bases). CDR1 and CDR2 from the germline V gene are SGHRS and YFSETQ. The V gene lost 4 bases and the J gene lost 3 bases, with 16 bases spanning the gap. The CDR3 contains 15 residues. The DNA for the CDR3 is TGCGCCAGCAGCACCTCAGGGGCGGGGGACACTGAAGCTTTCTTT. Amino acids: CASSTSGAGDTEAFF.

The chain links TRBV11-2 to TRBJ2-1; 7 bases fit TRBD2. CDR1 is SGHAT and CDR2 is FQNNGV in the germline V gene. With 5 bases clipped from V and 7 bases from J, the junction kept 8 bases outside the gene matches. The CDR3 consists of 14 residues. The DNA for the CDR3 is TGTGCCAGCAGCGTAGCGGGCGTACAGAATGAGCAGTTCTTC. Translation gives CASSVAGVQNEQFF.

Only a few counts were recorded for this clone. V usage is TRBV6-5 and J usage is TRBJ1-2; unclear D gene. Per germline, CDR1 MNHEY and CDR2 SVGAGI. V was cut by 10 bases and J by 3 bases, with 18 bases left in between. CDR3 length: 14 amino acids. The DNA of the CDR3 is TGTGCCACCCGTTCAGGAGGCAGCCACTATGGCTACACCTTC. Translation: CATRSGGSHYGYTF.

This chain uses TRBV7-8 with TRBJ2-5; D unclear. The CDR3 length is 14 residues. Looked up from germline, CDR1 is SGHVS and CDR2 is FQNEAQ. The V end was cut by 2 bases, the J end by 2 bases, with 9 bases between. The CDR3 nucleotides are TGTGCCAGCAGCTTATCAGGACCTCAAGAGACCCAGTACTTC. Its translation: CASSLSGPQETQYF.

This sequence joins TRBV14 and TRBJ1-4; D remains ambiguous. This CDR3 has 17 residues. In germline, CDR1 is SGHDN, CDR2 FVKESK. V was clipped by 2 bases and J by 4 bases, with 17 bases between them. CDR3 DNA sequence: TGTGCCAGCAGCCAACGTCTGGGAACAGAAGTTAATGAAAAACTGTTTTTT. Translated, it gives CASSQRLGTEVNEKLFF.